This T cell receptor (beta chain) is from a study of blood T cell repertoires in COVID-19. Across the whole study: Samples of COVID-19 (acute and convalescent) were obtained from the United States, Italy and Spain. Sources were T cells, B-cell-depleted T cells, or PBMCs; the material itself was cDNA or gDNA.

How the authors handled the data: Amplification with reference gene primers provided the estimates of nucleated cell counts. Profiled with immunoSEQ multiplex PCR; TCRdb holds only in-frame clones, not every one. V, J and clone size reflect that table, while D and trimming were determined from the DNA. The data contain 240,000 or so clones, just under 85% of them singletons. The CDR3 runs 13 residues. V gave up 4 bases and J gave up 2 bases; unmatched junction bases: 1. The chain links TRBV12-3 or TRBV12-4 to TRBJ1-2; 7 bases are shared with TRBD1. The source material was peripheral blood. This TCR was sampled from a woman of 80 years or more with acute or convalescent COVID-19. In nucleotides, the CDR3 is TGTGCCAGCAGTTCGACAGGGAACTATGGCTACACCTTC. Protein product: CASSSTGNYGYTF.